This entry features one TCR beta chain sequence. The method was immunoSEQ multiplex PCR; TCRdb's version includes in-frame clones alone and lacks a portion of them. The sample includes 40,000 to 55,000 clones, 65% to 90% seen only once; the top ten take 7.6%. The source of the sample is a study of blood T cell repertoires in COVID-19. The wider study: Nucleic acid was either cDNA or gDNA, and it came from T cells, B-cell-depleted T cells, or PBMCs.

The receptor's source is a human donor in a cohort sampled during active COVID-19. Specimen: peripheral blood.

The CDR3 bases are TGTGCCAGCAGGAGATGGGAGGAGACCCAGTACTTC. This sequence encodes CASRRWEETQYF. The V gene is TRBV2, the J gene TRBJ2-5; perhaps TRBD2 as D (5 bases). Germline-derived CDR1 and CDR2 are SNHLY and FYNNEI. Trimming removed 6 bases from V and 5 bases from J, with 10 bases in between. This CDR3 contains 12 residues.